This T cell receptor beta chain emerged from a study of cytomegalovirus exposure and HLA in healthy donors. Overall study: Earlier, approximately 190 million T cells were analyzed, and 117 million unique TCR beta sequences were found among them. Around 86 million unique TCRs, all from HLA-typed donors, were included in an early release of the data. General study points: Beyond CMV serostatus, there was no information to go on about immune exposure. Association of a missense DCLRE1C variant with TCR beta V- and J-gene trimming was reported in a later analysis.

The CDR3 covers 14 residues. Trimming removed 4 bases from V and 6 bases from J; junction bases left unmatched: 8. Germline V gene lookup returns CDR1 SGHNT and CDR2 YYREEE (reference sequence). Vbeta (60) and Jbeta (13) primers were used in the PCR. Libraries were prepared by immunoSEQ multiplex PCR; TCRdb keeps only in-frame clonotypes and omits some of them. The sample includes 150,000 to 200,000 clones, almost 80% of them seen just once. Note on this clone: Antigen specificity is unknown.

Sequenced: PBMCs. The V gene is TRBV5-4, the J gene TRBJ2-7; TRBD1 matches 9 bases. This clonotype originated in a male donor in good health and CMV-seronegative. CDR3 sequence: CASSLAGTGREQYF. The CDR3 DNA is TGTGCCAGCAGCCTAGCCGGGACAGGGCGCGAGCAGTACTTC.